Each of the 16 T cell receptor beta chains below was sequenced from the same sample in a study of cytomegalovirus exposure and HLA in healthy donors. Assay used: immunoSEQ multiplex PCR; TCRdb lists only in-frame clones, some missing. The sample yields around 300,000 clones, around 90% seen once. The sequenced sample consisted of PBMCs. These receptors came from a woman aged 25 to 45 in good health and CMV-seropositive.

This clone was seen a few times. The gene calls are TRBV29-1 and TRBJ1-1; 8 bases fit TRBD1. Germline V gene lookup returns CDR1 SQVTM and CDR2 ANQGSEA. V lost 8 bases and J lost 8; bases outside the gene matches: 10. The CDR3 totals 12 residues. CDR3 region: CSIEADRGEAFF. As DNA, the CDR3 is TGCAGCATAGAAGCAGACAGGGGAGAAGCTTTCTTT.

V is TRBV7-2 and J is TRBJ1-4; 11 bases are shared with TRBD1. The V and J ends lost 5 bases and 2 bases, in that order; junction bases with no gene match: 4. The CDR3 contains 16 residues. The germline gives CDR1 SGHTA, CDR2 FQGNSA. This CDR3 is CASSAGQGVTNEKLFF. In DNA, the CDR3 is TGTGCCAGCAGCGCGGGACAGGGGGTCACTAATGAAAAACTGTTTTTT. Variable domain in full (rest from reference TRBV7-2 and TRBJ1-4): GAGVSQSPSNKVTEKGKDVELRCDPISGHTALYWYRQSLGQGLEFLIYFQGNSAPDKSGLPSDRFSAERTGGSVSTLTIQRTQQEDSAVYLCASSAGQGVTNEKLFFGSGTQLSVL.

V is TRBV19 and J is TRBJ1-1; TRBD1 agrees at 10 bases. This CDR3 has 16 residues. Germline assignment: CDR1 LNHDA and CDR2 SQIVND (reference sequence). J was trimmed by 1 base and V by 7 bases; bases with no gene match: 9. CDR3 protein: CASTIYRTGGNTEAFF. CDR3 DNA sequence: TGTGCCAGTACCATTTATCGGACAGGGGGGAACACTGAAGCTTTCTTT.

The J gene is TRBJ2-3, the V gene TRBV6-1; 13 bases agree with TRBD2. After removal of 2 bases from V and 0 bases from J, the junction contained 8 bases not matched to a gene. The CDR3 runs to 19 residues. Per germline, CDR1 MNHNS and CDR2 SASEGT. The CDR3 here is CASSEKGLAGRMSTDTQYF. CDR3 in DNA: TGTGCCAGCAGTGAAAAGGGACTAGCGGGGCGAATGAGCACAGATACGCAGTATTTT.

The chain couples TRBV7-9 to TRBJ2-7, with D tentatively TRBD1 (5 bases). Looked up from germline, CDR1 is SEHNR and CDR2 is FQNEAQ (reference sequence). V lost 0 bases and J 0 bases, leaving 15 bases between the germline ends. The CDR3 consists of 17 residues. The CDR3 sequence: CASSLAVQATRSYEQYF. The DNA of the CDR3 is TGTGCCAGCAGCTTAGCGGTACAGGCGACACGCTCCTACGAGCAGTACTTC.

CDR3: CASSLGSLTGELFF. As DNA, the CDR3 is TGTGCCAGCAGCTTGGGCAGCTTGACCGGGGAGCTGTTTTTT. This chain joins TRBV11-3 and TRBJ2-2; no clear D gene. V shed 3 bases and J shed 5 bases, with 10 bases lying between them. Germline V gene sequence: CDR1 SGHNT, CDR2 YENEEA. This CDR3 is built from 14 residues.

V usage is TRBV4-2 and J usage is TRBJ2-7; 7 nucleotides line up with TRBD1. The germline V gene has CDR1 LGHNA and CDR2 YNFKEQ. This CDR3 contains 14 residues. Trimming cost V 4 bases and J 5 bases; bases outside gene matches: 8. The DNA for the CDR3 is TGTGCCAGCAGCCCCGGGACAGAGGTTGACGAGCAGTACTTC. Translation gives CASSPGTEVDEQYF.

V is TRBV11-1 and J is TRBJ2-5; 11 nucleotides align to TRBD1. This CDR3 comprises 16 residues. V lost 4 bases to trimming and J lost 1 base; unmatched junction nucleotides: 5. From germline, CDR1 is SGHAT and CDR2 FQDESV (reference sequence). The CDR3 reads CASSWGQGGTQETQYF. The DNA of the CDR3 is TGTGCCAGCAGCTGGGGACAGGGGGGCACCCAAGAGACCCAGTACTTC.

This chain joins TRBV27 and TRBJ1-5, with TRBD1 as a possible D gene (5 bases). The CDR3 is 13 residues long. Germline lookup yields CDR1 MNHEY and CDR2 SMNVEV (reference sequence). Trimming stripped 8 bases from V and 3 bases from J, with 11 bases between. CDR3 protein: CASSDSNNQPQHF. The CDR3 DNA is TGTGCCAGCTCTGACAGCAACAATCAGCCCCAGCATTTT.

The CDR3 reads CASSFTAEGYTF. CDR3 bases: TGTGCCAGCAGTTTTACAGCTGAAGGCTACACCTTC. The rearrangement links TRBV28 to TRBJ1-2; D not resolved. Germline CDR1 reads MDHEN; CDR2 reads SYDVKM. The ends were cut back, 3 bases at V and 8 bases at J, with 10 bases in the middle. This CDR3 contains 12 residues.

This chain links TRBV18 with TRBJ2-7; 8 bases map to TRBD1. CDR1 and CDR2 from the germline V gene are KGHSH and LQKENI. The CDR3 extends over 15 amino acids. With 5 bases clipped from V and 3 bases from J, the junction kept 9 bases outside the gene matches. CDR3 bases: TGTGCCAGCTCATCGGGACAGGACCCTTTCTACGAGCAGTACTTC. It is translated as CASSSGQDPFYEQYF.

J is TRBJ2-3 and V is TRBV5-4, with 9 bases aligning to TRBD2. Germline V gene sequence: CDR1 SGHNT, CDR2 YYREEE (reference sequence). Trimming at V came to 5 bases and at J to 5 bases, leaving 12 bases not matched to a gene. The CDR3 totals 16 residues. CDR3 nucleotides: TGTGCCAGCAGTGATGCGGGGGGGCGGGTCAGAGATACGCAGTATTTT. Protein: CASSDAGGRVRDTQYF.

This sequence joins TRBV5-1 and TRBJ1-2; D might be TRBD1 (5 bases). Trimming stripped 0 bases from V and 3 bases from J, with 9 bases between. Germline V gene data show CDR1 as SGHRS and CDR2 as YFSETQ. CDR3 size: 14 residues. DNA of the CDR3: TGCGCCAGCAGCTTGGAGGGGCAGTACTATGGCTACACCTTC. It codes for CASSLEGQYYGYTF.

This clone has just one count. The CDR3 bases are TGCGCCAGCAGCTTGGGGCAGGGGGTCTCCTACGAGCAGTACTTC. It specifies CASSLGQGVSYEQYF. This chain joins TRBV5-1 and TRBJ2-7, with 7 bases identical to TRBD1. Looked up from germline, CDR1 is SGHRS and CDR2 is YFSETQ. The CDR3 has 15 amino acids. With 0 bases clipped from V and 0 bases from J, the junction kept 3 bases outside the gene matches.

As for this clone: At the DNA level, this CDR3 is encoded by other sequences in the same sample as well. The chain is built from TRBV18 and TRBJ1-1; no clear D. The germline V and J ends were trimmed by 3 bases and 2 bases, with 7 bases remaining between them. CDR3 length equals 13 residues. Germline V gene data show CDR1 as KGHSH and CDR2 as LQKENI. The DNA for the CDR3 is TGTGCCAGCTCACCTAACAGTAACACTGAAGCTTTCTTT. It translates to CASSPNSNTEAFF.

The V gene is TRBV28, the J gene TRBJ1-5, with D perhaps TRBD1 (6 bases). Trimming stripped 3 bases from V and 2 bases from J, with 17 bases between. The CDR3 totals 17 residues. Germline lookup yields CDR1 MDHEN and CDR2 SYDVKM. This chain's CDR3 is CASSLGAVRGRNQPQHF. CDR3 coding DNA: TGTGCCAGCAGTTTGGGGGCCGTAAGGGGACGCAATCAGCCCCAGCATTTT. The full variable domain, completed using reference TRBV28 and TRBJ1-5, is DVKVTQSSRYLVKRTGEKVFLECVQDMDHENMFWYRQDPGLGLRLIYFSYDVKMKEKGDIPEGYSVSREKKERFSLILESASTNQTSMYLCASSLGAVRGRNQPQHFGDGTRLSIL.